The count of the clone carrying this T cell receptor beta chain is one. The germline V and J ends were trimmed by 4 bases and 4 bases, with 10 bases remaining between them. The CDR3 is 13 amino acids. CDR1 SNHLY and CDR2 FYNNEI come from the germline V gene. The entry originates in a study of blood T cell repertoires in COVID-19. Across the whole study: The origin of the acute and convalescent COVID-19 samples was the United States, Italy and Spain. Sources were T cells, B-cell-depleted T cells, or PBMCs; the material itself was cDNA or gDNA.

In the source study's methods: Nucleated cell number was recorded as an estimate derived from reference gene primer amplification. Produced via immunoSEQ multiplex PCR; TCRdb's table is partial and in-frame only. V and J calls and clone size follow that table, whereas D and trimming were derived from the DNA. The table includes around 260,000 clones, 75% to 90% detected once. This receptor was identified in a woman aged 25 to 39 with active or convalescent COVID-19. Material: peripheral blood. This chain links TRBV2 with TRBJ1-1; D is unclear. CDR3 DNA: TGTGCCAGCAGTGTGGAGGGAGGCACTGAAGCTTTCTTT. Translating gives CASSVEGGTEAFF.